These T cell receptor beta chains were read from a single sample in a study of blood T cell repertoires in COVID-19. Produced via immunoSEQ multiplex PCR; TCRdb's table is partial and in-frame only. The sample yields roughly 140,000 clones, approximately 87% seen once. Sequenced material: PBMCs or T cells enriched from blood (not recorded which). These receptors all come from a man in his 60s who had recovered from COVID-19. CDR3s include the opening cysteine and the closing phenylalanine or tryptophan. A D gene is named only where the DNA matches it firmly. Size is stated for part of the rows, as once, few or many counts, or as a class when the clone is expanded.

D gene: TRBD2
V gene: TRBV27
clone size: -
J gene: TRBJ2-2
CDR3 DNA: TGTGCCAGCAGTAGCGTCGGGGGGTCCACCGGGGAGCTGTTTTTT
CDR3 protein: CASSSVGGSTGELFF

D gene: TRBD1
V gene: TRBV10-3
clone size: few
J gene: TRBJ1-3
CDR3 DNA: TGTGCCACCCGCCTCAACCCGGGACAGGGAAACACCATATATTTT
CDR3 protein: CATRLNPGQGNTIYF

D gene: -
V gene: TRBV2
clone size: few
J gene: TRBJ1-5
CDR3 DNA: TGTGCCAGCAGTAGAGACAGAAATCAGCCCCAGCATTTT
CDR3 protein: CASSRDRNQPQHF

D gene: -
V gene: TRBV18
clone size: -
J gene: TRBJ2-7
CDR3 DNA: TGTGCCAGCCTCGACTCGAGGATTGGCGAGCAGTACTTC
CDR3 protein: CASLDSRIGEQYF

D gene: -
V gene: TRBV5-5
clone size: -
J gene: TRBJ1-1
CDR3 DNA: TGTGCCAGCAGCAGGGAGGATGGGAACACTGAAGCTTTCTTT
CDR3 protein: CASSREDGNTEAFF

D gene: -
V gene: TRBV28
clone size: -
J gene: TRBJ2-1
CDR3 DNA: TGTGCCAGCAGTTTCTCTAGCCCCAAAGAGCAGTTCTTC
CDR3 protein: CASSFSSPKEQFF

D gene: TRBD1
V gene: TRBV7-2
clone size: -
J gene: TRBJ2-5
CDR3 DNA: TGTGCCAGCAGCAAAAGGGGTCGGGACAGAAGACTCCAAGAGACCCAGTACTTC
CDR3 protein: CASSKRGRDRRLQETQYF

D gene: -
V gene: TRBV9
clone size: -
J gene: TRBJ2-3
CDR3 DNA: TGTGCCAGCAGCGTAGGGCCCGTCACCACAGATACGCAGTATTTT
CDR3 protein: CASSVGPVTTDTQYF

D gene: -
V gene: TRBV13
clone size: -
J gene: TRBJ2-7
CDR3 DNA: TGTGCCAGCAGCTTACCCAGCTACGAGCAGTACTTC
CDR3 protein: CASSLPSYEQYF

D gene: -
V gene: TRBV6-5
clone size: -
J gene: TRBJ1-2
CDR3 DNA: TGTGCCAGCAGCCCGACAGCGAACTATGGCTACACCTTC
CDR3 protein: CASSPTANYGYTF

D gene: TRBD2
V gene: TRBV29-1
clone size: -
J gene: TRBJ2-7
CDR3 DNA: TGCAGCGTTGAAGGGGGCAGCGGGAGAACCTACGAGCAGTACTTC
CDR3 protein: CSVEGGSGRTYEQYF

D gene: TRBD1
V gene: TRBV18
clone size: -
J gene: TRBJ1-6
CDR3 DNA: TGTGCCAGCTCACCTGTGGACAGGGGGTTTAATTCACCCCTCCACTTT
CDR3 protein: CASSPVDRGFNSPLHF

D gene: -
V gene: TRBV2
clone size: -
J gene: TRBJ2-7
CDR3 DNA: TGTGCCGGGGGCACGGGCTACGAGCAGTACTTC
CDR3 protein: CAGGTGYEQYF

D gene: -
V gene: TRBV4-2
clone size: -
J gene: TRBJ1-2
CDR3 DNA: TGTGCCAGCAGCCAAGAGGCGGGAATCGCTGGCTACACCTTC
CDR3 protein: CASSQEAGIAGYTF

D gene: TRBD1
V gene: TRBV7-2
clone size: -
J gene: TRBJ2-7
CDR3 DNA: TGTGCCAGCAGCTTGGGGACAGGGGTAAAGCAGTACTTC
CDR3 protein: CASSLGTGVKQYF

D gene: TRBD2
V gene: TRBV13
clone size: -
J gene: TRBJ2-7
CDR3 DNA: TGTGCCAGCAGCCATTCTCTAGCGGGAGGTTTCTACGAGCAGTACTTC
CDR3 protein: CASSHSLAGGFYEQYF

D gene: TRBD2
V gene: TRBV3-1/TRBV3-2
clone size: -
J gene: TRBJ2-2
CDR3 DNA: TGTGCCAGCAGCCTCTGGGGACTAGCGGGGGGCTCGGGGGAGCTGTTTTTT
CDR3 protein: CASSLWGLAGGSGELFF

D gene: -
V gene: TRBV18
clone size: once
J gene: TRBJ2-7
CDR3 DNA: TGTGCCAGCTCACCAAATCGGGGTACCTACGAGCAGTACTTC
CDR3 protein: CASSPNRGTYEQYF

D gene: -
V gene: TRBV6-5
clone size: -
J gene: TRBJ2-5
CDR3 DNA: TGTGCCAGCACCATTCCCCAAGAGACCCAGTACTTC
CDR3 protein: CASTIPQETQYF

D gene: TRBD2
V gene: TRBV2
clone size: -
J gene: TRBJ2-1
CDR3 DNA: TGTGCCAGCATTAGGGCTAGCGGTGAGCAGTTCTTC
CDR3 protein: CASIRASGEQFF

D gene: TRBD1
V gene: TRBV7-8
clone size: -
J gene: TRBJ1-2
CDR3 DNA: TGTGCCAGCAGCCTTCAAACAGGGGGCGAAGGTGGCTACACCTTC
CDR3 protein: CASSLQTGGEGGYTF

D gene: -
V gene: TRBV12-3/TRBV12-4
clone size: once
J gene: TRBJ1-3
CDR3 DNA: TGTGCCAGCAGTCCAAACTCTGGAAACACCATATATTTT
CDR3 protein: CASSPNSGNTIYF

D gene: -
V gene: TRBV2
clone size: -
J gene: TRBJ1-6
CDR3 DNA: TGTGCCAGCAGCGAACCGACAGATAATTCACCCCTCCACTTT
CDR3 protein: CASSEPTDNSPLHF

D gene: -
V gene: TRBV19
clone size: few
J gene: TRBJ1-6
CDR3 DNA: TGTGCCAGTAGTATGAGGAGCGGGAGTGGATCACCCCTCCACTTT
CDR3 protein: CASSMRSGSGSPLHF

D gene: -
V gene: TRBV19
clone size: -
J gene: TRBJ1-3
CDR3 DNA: TGTGCCAGCAGTTTCGGCGGGGGTGGAAACACCATATATTTT
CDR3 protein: CASSFGGGGNTIYF

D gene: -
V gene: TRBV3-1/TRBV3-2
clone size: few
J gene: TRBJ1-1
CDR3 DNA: TGTGCCAGCAGCCAAGATATCCTGGCCACTGAAGCTTTCTTT
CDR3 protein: CASSQDILATEAFF

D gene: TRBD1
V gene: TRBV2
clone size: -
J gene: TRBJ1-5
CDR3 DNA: TGTGCCAGCAGACTGGACAGGGGTTTTCCTCAGCCCCAGCATTTT
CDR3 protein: CASRLDRGFPQPQHF

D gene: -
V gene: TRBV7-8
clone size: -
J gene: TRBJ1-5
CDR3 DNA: TGTGCCAGCGGCAGGGATCCCAATCAGCCCCAGCATTTT
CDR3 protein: CASGRDPNQPQHF

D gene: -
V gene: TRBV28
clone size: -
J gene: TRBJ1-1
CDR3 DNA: TGTGCCAGCAGTATCACAGGGTACCTGATGAGTGAAGCTTTCTTT
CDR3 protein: CASSITGYLMSEAFF